This T cell receptor (beta chain) is from a study of radiotherapy plus CTLA-4 blockade in lung cancer. Looking at the study overall: With around 30% of patients having disease control, objective responses were seen in approximately 19%.

Findings and caveats of the study: Early blood T cell clone dynamics reportedly forecast response best, with interferon-beta.

Concerning this clone: Antigen unknown.

Focal radiation plus CTLA-4 blockade with ipilimumab was administered to patients who had chemo-refractory metastatic non-small-cell lung cancer. Here immunoSEQ multiplex PCR was the method, and the copy in TCRdb shows in-frame clones only, minus some. The sample shows approximately 94,000 clones, roughly 80% of them seen only once. The source was peripheral blood, collected from a patient treated with radiotherapy plus ipilimumab. The sequence was collected from a human donor with non-small cell lung cancer that progressed on radiotherapy plus ipilimumab.

CDR3 amino acids: CASSQHRVFGETQYF. CDR3 DNA sequence: TGTGCCAGCAGCCAACACAGGGTTTTTGGGGAGACCCAGTACTTC. J is TRBJ2-5 and V is TRBV14; D might be TRBD1 (6 bases). The V gene's germline CDR1 is SGHDN and CDR2 FVKESK. Between the trimmed V and J ends, which lost 2 bases and 5 bases, there was a span of 15 bases. The CDR3 has 15 amino acids.